The present TCR beta chain was sequenced within a study of blood T cell repertoires in COVID-19. In the study overall: PBMCs, B-cell-depleted T cells, or T cells provided the cDNA or gDNA that made up the material.

Original methodology: Estimation of nucleated cell counts relied on the amplification of reference gene primers. Here immunoSEQ multiplex PCR was the method, and the copy in TCRdb shows in-frame clones only, minus some. The DNA gave D and trimming, while V, J and clone size come from that table. The sample includes 70,000 to 95,000 clones, approximately 86% of them seen just once. The CDR3 is made up of 16 amino acids. The V gene end was trimmed by 4 bases and the J gene end by 1 base; junction bases not matched to a gene: 4. This receptor was taken from a man aged 80 or over with active or convalescent COVID-19. Sequencing was performed on peripheral blood. The chain links TRBV23-1 to TRBJ2-4; 10 nucleotides agree with TRBD2. TRBV23-1 is an ORF; its function is uncertain. CDR3 sequence (DNA): TGCGCCAGCAGTCCGCCTAGCGGGAGTGCCAAAAACATTCAGTACTTC. Translating it yields CASSPPSGSAKNIQYF.